The text below deals with one T cell receptor (beta chain). As yet, its antigen is unknown. These data come from a study of cytomegalovirus exposure and HLA in healthy donors. Study-level points and caveats: Among TCR beta chains, those listed as cytomegalovirus-associated numbered roughly 150.

This table comes from immunoSEQ multiplex PCR, and its TCRdb copy is limited to in-frame clones, with some not included. The profile shows approximately 49,000 clones, about 91% of them singletons. Trimming removed 5 bases from V and 0 bases from J, with 13 bases in between. CDR3 length equals 16 residues. In germline, CDR1 is KGHSH, CDR2 LQKENI. The source material was PBMCs. The clonotype originates from a man younger than 35 in good health and CMV-seronegative. The chain is built from TRBV18 and TRBJ1-4; maybe TRBD1 (5 bases). The CDR3 coding sequence is TGTGCCAGCTCAAGGACACAGCATGCAACTAATGAAAAACTGTTTTTT. It yields the protein CASSRTQHATNEKLFF.